The 14 T cell receptor beta chains in this list originate from one sample, sequenced in a study of T cells after yellow fever vaccination. TCRdb called the 5' RACE reads again in MiXCR, with one record for every CDR3 protein. The top ten clones hold under 4% of a sample with fewer than 400,000 distinct CDR3 sequences, about 11% of them seen once. The sample in question was CD4+ T cells sorted from PBMCs, obtained 45 days after the yellow fever booster vaccination. The receptor set was obtained from a man between 18 and 35 years old who received the YFV17D yellow fever vaccine.

This clonotype was found a few times. The CDR3 coding sequence is TGCAGTGCTAGAGATCCGACTAGCGGGGGGGTAAGCTCCTACAATGAGCAGTTCTTC. As protein: CSARDPTSGGVSSYNEQFF. The chain is built from TRBV20-1 and TRBJ2-1; 14 nucleotides agree with TRBD2. Germline V gene sequence: CDR1 DFQATT, CDR2 SNEGSKA (reference sequence). The CDR3 consists of 19 residues. V gave up 0 bases and J gave up 0 bases; unmatched junction bases: 7.

The chain carries TRBV2 and TRBJ2-1; 9 bases match TRBD2. The germline gives CDR1 SNHLY, CDR2 FYNNEI. The CDR3 extends over 16 amino acids. The ends lost 8 bases at V and 5 bases at J; junction bases unmatched: 13. The CDR3 loop reads CASAALQRGADNEQFF. The CDR3 nucleotides read TGTGCCAGCGCGGCCCTCCAGCGGGGGGCCGACAATGAGCAGTTCTTC.

This clonotype came up many times. The V gene is TRBV12-3 or TRBV12-4, the J gene TRBJ1-1; D is perhaps TRBD1 (5 bases). Trimming removed 8 bases from V and 5 bases from J, with 9 bases in between. This CDR3 is built from 11 residues. The CDR3 bases are TGTGCCAGCTCACGGGGGACTGAAGCTTTCTTT. Protein: CASSRGTEAFF.

This clonotype was seen more than once but under ten times. V usage is TRBV5-5 and J usage is TRBJ2-5; TRBD2 agrees at 14 bases. The CDR3 has 16 residues. Trimming at V came to 4 bases and at J to 4 bases, leaving 6 bases not matched to a gene. CDR1 is SGHKS, CDR2 YYEKEE, per germline (reference sequence). The DNA for the CDR3 is TGTGCCAGCAGCAGGACTAGCGGGGGGTTCCGAGAGACCCAGTACTTC. Translation gives CASSRTSGGFRETQYF.

This chain links TRBV15 with TRBJ1-4; D unclear. Germline V lookup: CDR1 LNHNV, CDR2 YYDKDF (reference sequence). The CDR3 extends over 17 amino acids. Trimming took off 1 base at V and 3 bases at J, with 15 bases between the two ends. CDR3: CATSRGVSADPNEKLFF. CDR3 nucleotides: TGTGCCACCAGCAGAGGTGTATCGGCCGATCCTAATGAAAAACTGTTTTTT.

This clonotype occurred a few times. The chain joins TRBV6-1 to TRBJ2-5; 7 bases align to TRBD2. In germline, CDR1 is MNHNS, CDR2 SASEGT. V gave up 1 base and J gave up 7 bases; unmatched junction bases: 6. The length of the CDR3 is 14 residues. CDR3 coding DNA: TGTGCCAGCAGTGAAGTGGGGGGGAGAGTGACCCAGTACTTC. Residues: CASSEVGGRVTQYF.

This clonotype has more than one count but fewer than ten. CDR3 sequence: CASSLTGGAREKLFF. CDR3 DNA: TGCGCCAGCAGTCTAACAGGGGGCGCTCGGGAAAAACTGTTTTTT. The J gene is TRBJ1-4, the V gene TRBV5-1; TRBD1 matches 9 bases. V was pared by 5 bases and J by 8 bases, with 10 bases of the junction left unmatched. CDR1 is SGHRS and CDR2 is YFSETQ in the germline V gene. The CDR3 totals 15 residues.

A few counts support this clonotype. V is TRBV19 and J is TRBJ1-2; D perhaps matches TRBD1 (5 bases). The V end was cut by 0 bases, the J end by 6 bases, with 20 bases between. The germline gives CDR1 LNHDA, CDR2 SQIVND (reference sequence). The CDR3 totals 17 residues. The DNA of the CDR3 is TGTGCCAGTAGTATAGATCTGGGGGACGCCAGGATCCATGGCTACACCTTC. It encodes CASSIDLGDARIHGYTF.

The chain couples TRBV24-1 to TRBJ2-6; 9 positions match TRBD1. V dropped 8 bases and J dropped 4; count of bases not matched to a gene: 8. The germline V gene encodes CDR1 KGHDR and CDR2 SFDVKD. There are 16 residues in the CDR3. CDR3 DNA sequence: TGTGCCACCACCGCCGGGACAGGGAGCGGGGCCAACGTCCTGACTTTC. Its protein is CATTAGTGSGANVLTF.

V gene TRBV28 combines with J gene TRBJ1-4, with 9 bases that match TRBD1. CDR1 is MDHEN and CDR2 is SYDVKM in the germline V gene. The CDR3 spans 16 residues. V lost 6 bases and J lost 7; bases outside the gene matches: 12. In DNA form, the CDR3 reads TGTGCCAGCAGCCTCGGACAGGGGAATATAGGTGAAAAACTGTTTTTT. It yields the protein CASSLGQGNIGEKLFF.

This chain uses TRBV7-3 with TRBJ2-3; no firm D call. This CDR3 comprises 12 residues. Germline values: CDR1 SGHTA, CDR2 FQGTGA. V was pared by 2 bases and J by 10 bases, with 10 bases between. The CDR3 DNA reads TGTGCCAGCAGCTTAGCGAAGGGTGCGCAGTATTTT. This gives the protein CASSLAKGAQYF.

This clonotype was detected a few times. The chain couples TRBV11-3 to TRBJ2-2, with D unclear. This CDR3 contains 13 residues. From germline, CDR1 is SGHNT and CDR2 YENEEA. Trimming took off 3 bases at V and 6 bases at J, with 8 bases between the two ends. The CDR3: CASSFEASGELFF. In DNA form, the CDR3 reads TGTGCCAGCAGCTTTGAGGCTTCCGGGGAGCTGTTTTTT. The variable domain in full, with the rest retrieved from reference TRBV11-3 and TRBJ2-2, is EAGVVQSPRYKIIEKKQPVAFWCNPISGHNTLYWYLQNLGQGPELLIRYENEEAVDDSQLPKDRFSAERLKGVDSTLKIQPAELGDSAVYLCASSFEASGELFFGEGSRLTVL.

The chain joins TRBV5-1 to TRBJ2-4, with TRBD1 identical over 8 bases. There are 15 residues in the CDR3. Germline CDR1 SGHRS, CDR2 YFSETQ. With V trimmed by 4 bases and J by 3 bases, 6 bases remained unmatched. This CDR3 reads CASSLDREGKNIQYF. In DNA form, the CDR3 reads TGCGCCAGCAGCCTGGACAGGGAAGGCAAAAACATTCAGTACTTC.

There are a few counts of this clonotype. This rearrangement joins TRBV27 to TRBJ1-5, with unresolved D. This CDR3 is built from 14 residues. Germline V CDR1 and CDR2: MNHEY, SMNVEV (reference sequence). Trimming removed 6 bases at V and 0 bases at J, with 9 bases between. The DNA of the CDR3 is TGTGCCAGCAGAGAGACGAATAGCAATCAGCCCCAGCATTTT. Translated, it gives CASRETNSNQPQHF.